The 19 T cell receptor beta chains below were found in one sample sequenced in a study of T cell responses to AZD1222 COVID-19 vaccine. Clones were sequenced by immunoSEQ multiplex PCR, and TCRdb holds only the in-frame ones, with some missing. The table has nearly 110,000 clones, around 90% seen once; the top ten hold less than 7.5%. Sequenced material: peripheral blood, taken 28 days after the second AZD1222 dose. These receptors all stem from an adult who received the AZD1222 COVID-19 vaccine.

This sequence joins TRBV7-9 and TRBJ1-5; tentatively, D is TRBD1 (6 bases). V shed 2 bases and J shed 2 bases, with 10 bases lying between them. Germline V gene sequence: CDR1 SEHNR, CDR2 FQNEAQ (reference sequence). This CDR3 has 15 residues. The CDR3 loop is CASSLIGGGNQPQHF. The CDR3 DNA follows: TGTGCCAGCAGCTTAATCGGGGGCGGCAATCAGCCCCAGCATTTT.

The chain employs TRBV5-4 and TRBJ2-7; 12 bases agree with TRBD2. The junction had 12 bases not matched to a gene; V was cut back by 4 bases and J by 7 bases. Germline V gene lookup returns CDR1 SGHNT and CDR2 YYREEE (reference sequence). This CDR3 spans 16 amino acids. In nucleotides, the CDR3 is TGTGCCAGCAGCCCCAGACTAGCGGGGGCTTTTGAGGAGCAGTACTTC. It yields the protein CASSPRLAGAFEEQYF.

V is TRBV6-4 and J is TRBJ1-2; TRBD1 might be the D (5 bases). Per germline, CDR1 MRHNA and CDR2 SNTAGT. CDR3 length: 16 amino acids. Trimming stripped 10 bases from V and 1 base from J, with 22 bases between. The CDR3 here is CAIQQVWELVNYGYTF. CDR3 DNA sequence: TGTGCCATTCAACAGGTTTGGGAGTTAGTTAACTATGGCTACACCTTC.

The chain uses TRBV11-2 and TRBJ2-5; 12 bases agree with TRBD2. CDR3 length equals 12 residues. J gave up 10 bases and V 5 bases, and 2 bases lay outside the gene matches. In germline, CDR1 is SGHAT, CDR2 FQNNGV. In nucleotides, the CDR3 is TGTGCCAGCAGCCCTAGCGGGAGGGACCAGTACTTC. As protein: CASSPSGRDQYF. The full variable domain, its missing parts supplied by reference TRBV11-2 and TRBJ2-5, is EAGVAQSPRYKIIEKRQSVAFWCNPISGHATLYWYQQILGQGPKLLIQFQNNGVVDDSQLPKDRFSAERLKGVDSTLKIQPAKLEDSAVYLCASSPSGRDQYFGPGTRLLVL.

This chain uses TRBV29-1 with TRBJ2-2; 14 bases line up with TRBD2. Trimming took 6 bases from V and 9 from J; bases not matched to a gene: 9. The CDR3 is 15 amino acids. Germline-derived CDR1 and CDR2 are SQVTM and ANQGSEA. CDR3 sequence: CSVRLAGGPSRELFF. The CDR3 DNA is TGCAGCGTCAGACTAGCGGGAGGGCCAAGCCGGGAGCTGTTTTTT.

The chain employs TRBV6-4 and TRBJ1-1, with no clear D. V lost 3 bases and J 2 bases, leaving 10 bases between the germline ends. This CDR3 spans 14 amino acids. The germline V gene encodes CDR1 MRHNA and CDR2 SNTAGT. The chain's CDR3 is CASSEWIGNTEAFF. As DNA, the CDR3 is TGTGCCAGCAGTGAGTGGATTGGCAACACTGAAGCTTTCTTT.

The rearrangement uses TRBV6-5 and TRBJ1-2, with D possibly being TRBD1 (5 bases). V lost 7 bases and J lost 3, with 18 bases in between. The CDR3 is made up of 15 amino acids. Germline CDR1 MNHEY, CDR2 SVGAGI. CDR3 residues: CASTQGGALDYGYTF. The CDR3, as DNA: TGTGCCAGCACCCAGGGTGGGGCTCTGGACTATGGCTACACCTTC.

This clone has only one observation. The chain combines TRBV27 with TRBJ2-2; D gene uncertain. The CDR3 consists of 13 residues. The ends were cut back, 5 bases at V and 8 bases at J, with 12 bases in the middle. Germline CDR1 MNHEY, CDR2 SMNVEV (reference sequence). CDR3 DNA sequence: TGTGCCAGCAGTCTTGACATAGGGGGGGAGCTGTTTTTT. Encoded protein: CASSLDIGGELFF.

The V call is TRBV2, the J call TRBJ2-3, with 13 bases matching TRBD2. Trimming removed 8 bases from V and 6 bases from J; junction bases left unmatched: 11. The CDR3 has 16 residues. Germline V gene lookup returns CDR1 SNHLY and CDR2 FYNNEI. CDR3 bases: TGTGCCAGCCTCCTGACCTGGACTAGCGGGAGTGATACGCAGTATTTT. It translates to CASLLTWTSGSDTQYF.

This clone was seen just once. The chain combines TRBV6-1 with TRBJ1-4; D is ambiguous. CDR3 length: 15 amino acids. Germline V gives CDR1 MNHNS, CDR2 SASEGT. V lost 0 bases, J lost 5 bases, and 10 bases lay in between. The CDR3 protein is CASSEALLFNEKLFF. The CDR3 nucleotides are TGTGCCAGCAGTGAAGCCCTTCTCTTCAATGAAAAACTGTTTTTT.

The chain couples TRBV4-1 to TRBJ1-2; 7 bases align to TRBD1. V trimming: 3 bases; J trimming: 2 bases; junction bases outside the gene matches: 0. The CDR3 covers 13 residues. CDR1 is MGHRA and CDR2 is YSYEKL in the germline V gene. CDR3 bases: TGCGCCAGCAGCCAGGGACAGAACTATGGCTACACCTTC. This gives the protein CASSQGQNYGYTF.

The rearrangement joins TRBV6-5 to TRBJ2-2; D is unresolved. The CDR3 loop spans 16 amino acids. V lost 0 bases to trimming and J lost 0 bases, with 8 bases between them. Germline lookup yields CDR1 MNHEY and CDR2 SVGAGI. The CDR3, as DNA: TGTGCCAGCAGTTACTCGGCGTTCGCGAACACCGGGGAGCTGTTTTTT. This gives the protein CASSYSAFANTGELFF.

This chain connects TRBV7-9 to TRBJ1-1; D not certain. Germline CDR1 is SEHNR and CDR2 is FQNEAQ (reference sequence). CDR3 length equals 12 residues. Trimming stripped 5 bases from V and 10 bases from J, with 14 bases between. In DNA form, the CDR3 reads TGTGCCAGCAGCCCTATTGACCCGAGAGCTTTCTTT. Translation: CASSPIDPRAFF.

This chain uses TRBV29-1 with TRBJ1-5; no definite D call. The CDR3 consists of 14 residues. V was cut by 2 bases and J by 0 bases, with 8 bases left in between. The V gene's germline CDR1 is SQVTM and CDR2 ANQGSEA. The CDR3, as DNA: TGCAGCGTTGAAAACAGATATAGCAATCAGCCCCAGCATTTT. Encoded protein: CSVENRYSNQPQHF.

This chain connects TRBV6-2 or TRBV6-3 to TRBJ2-7; D is unresolved. The V and J ends lost 0 bases and 2 bases respectively, with 11 bases between them. The CDR3 is made up of 15 amino acids. Germline CDR1 MNHEY, CDR2 SVGEGT. The CDR3 loop reads CASSYSTGLPYEQYF. The CDR3 DNA follows: TGTGCCAGCAGTTACTCGACGGGCTTGCCCTACGAGCAGTACTTC.

The chain has TRBV13 and TRBJ1-6; 7 bases align to TRBD1. CDR1 and CDR2 from the germline V gene are PRHDT and FYEKMQ (reference sequence). Trimming cost V 3 bases and J 7 bases; bases outside gene matches: 6. The CDR3 loop spans 15 amino acids. CDR3 amino acids: CASSFGTVTNSPLHF. CDR3 nucleotide sequence: TGTGCCAGCAGCTTCGGGACAGTAACCAATTCACCCCTCCACTTT.

The V gene is TRBV6-5, the J gene TRBJ2-1; D is perhaps TRBD2 (5 bases). The CDR3 is made up of 13 amino acids. With 2 bases removed from V and 14 bases from J, the gap between germline ends came to 16 bases. Germline V gene data show CDR1 as MNHEY and CDR2 as SVGAGI. The CDR3 DNA sequence: TGTGCCAGCAGTTACACGGACTTGAGTGGGGAGTTCTTC. Its protein is CASSYTDLSGEFF.

A few counts support this clone. The chain carries TRBV11-2 and TRBJ1-2; D may be TRBD1 (5 bases). Germline CDR1 SGHAT, CDR2 FQNNGV. V lost 5 bases and J 2 bases, leaving 9 bases between the germline ends. The CDR3 sequence is 13 residues long. The CDR3 DNA sequence: TGTGCCAGCAGCCCGGACAACAACTATGGCTACACCTTC. It encodes CASSPDNNYGYTF.

The chain has TRBV6-4 and TRBJ1-2, with D maybe TRBD1 (6 bases). CDR1 is MRHNA and CDR2 is SNTAGT in the germline V gene. The CDR3 contains 15 residues. With 2 bases removed from V and 6 bases from J, the gap between germline ends came to 16 bases. The CDR3 loop is CASSDLPGGQDGYTF. In DNA form, the CDR3 reads TGTGCCAGCAGTGACCTACCCGGGGGGCAAGATGGCTACACCTTC.